This TCR beta chain appears in the sequencing data of a study of T cell repertoires in cytomegalovirus infection (dated by TCRdb to between 2017 and 2020). Study-wide context: The HLA type of each donor mattered for the analysis, because public TCR beta signatures pointed to carriage of CMV infection along with the matching HLA type.

Study-level results and caveats: In both this cohort and an independent roughly 400-donor cohort, the cumulative frequency of public TCR beta family members distinguished carriers of CMV infection plus the relevant HLA type. The ex vivo response was dominated by HLA-C-restricted CMV-specific TCR beta clonotypes, which also provided the single most frequent clonotype in two of eight donors.

About this clonotype: The target of this receptor is not known. Base-call qualities are not available, and no considerably larger clone is one nucleotide away.

This sample was sequenced with an Illumina HiSeq 1500. TCRdb ran its own pipeline on the public reads, namely fastp trimming at Q25 and MiXCR clone calling, and kept in-frame beta chains. Each CDR3 protein gets just one entry, which takes the most common genes and DNA from the rows behind it. Across this sample there are 400,000 or so distinct CDR3 sequences, with around 32% seen only once. The ten largest account for roughly 15% of the sample. At the junction V is shortened by 10 bases and J by 1 base, with 19 bases in between. The CDR1 and CDR2 encoded by the germline V gene are MDHEN and SYDVKM. From the cysteine up to the phenylalanine, the CDR3 has a length of 15 residues. Only the CDR3 DNA stays, 45 bases, in frame from base 1.

The source material was PBMCs. The source is a human donor in good health (CMV status not recorded). Some clones in this sample may be carry-over from other donors' samples. This chain is built from TRBV28 and TRBJ1-2, with a tentative D gene TRBD1 over 6 matching bases. The nucleotides read TGTGCCACGGACTCGCCCGGACAGTTTAACTATGGCTACACCTTC. Its protein reads: CATDSPGQFNYGYTF.